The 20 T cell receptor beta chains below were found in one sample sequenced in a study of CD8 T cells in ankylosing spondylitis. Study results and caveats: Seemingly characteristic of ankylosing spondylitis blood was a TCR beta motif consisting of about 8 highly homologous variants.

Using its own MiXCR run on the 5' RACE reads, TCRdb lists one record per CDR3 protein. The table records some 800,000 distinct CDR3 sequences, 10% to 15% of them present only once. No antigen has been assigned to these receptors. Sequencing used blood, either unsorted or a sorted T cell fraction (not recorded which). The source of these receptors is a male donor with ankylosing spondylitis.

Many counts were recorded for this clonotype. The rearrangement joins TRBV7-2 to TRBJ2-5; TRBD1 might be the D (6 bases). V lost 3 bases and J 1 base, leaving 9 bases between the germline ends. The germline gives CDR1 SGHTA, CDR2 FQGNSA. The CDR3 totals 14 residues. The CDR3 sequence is CASSFDRIQETQYF. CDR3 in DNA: TGTGCCAGCAGCTTCGACAGGATCCAAGAGACCCAGTACTTC.

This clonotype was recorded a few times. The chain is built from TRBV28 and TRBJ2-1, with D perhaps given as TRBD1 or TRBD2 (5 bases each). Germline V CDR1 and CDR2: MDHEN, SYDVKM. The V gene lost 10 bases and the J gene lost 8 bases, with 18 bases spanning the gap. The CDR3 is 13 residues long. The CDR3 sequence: CATQEQGRDEQFF. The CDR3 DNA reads TGTGCCACCCAAGAGCAGGGACGGGATGAGCAGTTCTTC.

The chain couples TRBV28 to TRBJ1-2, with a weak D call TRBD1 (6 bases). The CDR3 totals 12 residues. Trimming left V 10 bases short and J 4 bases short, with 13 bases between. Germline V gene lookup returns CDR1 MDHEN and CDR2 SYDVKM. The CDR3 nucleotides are TGTGCCACCAGGGACACCGTCTATGGCTACACCTTC. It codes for CATRDTVYGYTF.

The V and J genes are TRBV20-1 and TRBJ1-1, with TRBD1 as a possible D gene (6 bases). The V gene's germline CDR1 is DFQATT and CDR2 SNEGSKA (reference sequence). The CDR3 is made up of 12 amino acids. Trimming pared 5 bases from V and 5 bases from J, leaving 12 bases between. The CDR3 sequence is CSAAGVWTEAFF. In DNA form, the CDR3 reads TGCAGTGCTGCAGGGGTGTGGACTGAAGCTTTCTTT.

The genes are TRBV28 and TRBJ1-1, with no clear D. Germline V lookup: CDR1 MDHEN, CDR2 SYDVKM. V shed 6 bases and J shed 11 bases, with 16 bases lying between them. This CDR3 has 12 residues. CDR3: CASSPTRPEAFF. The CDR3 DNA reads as TGTGCCAGCAGCCCGACACGCCCCGAGGCTTTCTTT.

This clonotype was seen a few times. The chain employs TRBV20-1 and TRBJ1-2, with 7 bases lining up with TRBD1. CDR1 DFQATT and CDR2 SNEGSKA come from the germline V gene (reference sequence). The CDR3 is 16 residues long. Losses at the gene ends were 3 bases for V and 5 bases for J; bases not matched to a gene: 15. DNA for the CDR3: TGCAGTGCTAGCCTCACAGGGGCGGGAGGGCTATATGGCTACACCTTC. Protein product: CSASLTGAGGLYGYTF.

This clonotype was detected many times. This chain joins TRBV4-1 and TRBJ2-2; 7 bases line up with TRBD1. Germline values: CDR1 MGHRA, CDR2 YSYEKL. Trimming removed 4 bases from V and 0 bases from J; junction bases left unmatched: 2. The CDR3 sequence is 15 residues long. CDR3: CASSRDRANTGELFF. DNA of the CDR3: TGCGCCAGCAGCCGAGACAGGGCGAACACCGGGGAGCTGTTTTTT.

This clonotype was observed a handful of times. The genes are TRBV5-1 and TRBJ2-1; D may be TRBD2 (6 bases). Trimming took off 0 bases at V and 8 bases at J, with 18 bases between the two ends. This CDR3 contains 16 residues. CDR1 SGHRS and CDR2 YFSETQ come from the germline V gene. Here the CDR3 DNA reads TGCGCCAGCAGCTTGGCCGGGCTAGCGCTTAACTATGAGCAGTTCTTC. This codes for CASSLAGLALNYEQFF.

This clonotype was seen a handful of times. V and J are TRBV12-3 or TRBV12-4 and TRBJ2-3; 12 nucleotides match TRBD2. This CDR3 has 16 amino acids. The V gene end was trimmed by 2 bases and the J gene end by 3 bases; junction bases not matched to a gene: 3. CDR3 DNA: TGTGCCAGCAGTTTAACTAGCGGGAGGTGGACAGATACGCAGTATTTT. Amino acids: CASSLTSGRWTDTQYF.

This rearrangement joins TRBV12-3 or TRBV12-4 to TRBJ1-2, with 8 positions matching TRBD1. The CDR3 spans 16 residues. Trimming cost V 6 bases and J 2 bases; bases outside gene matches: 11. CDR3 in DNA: TGTGCCAGCAGCAGGACAGGGTCTTTCTCCAACTATGGCTACACCTTC. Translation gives CASSRTGSFSNYGYTF.

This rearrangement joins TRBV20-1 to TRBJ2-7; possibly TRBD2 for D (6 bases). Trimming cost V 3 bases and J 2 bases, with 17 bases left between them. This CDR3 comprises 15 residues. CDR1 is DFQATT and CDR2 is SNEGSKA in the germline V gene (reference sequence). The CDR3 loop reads CSASQSRTITYEQYF. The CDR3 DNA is TGCAGTGCTAGTCAATCCAGGACTATTACCTACGAGCAGTACTTC.

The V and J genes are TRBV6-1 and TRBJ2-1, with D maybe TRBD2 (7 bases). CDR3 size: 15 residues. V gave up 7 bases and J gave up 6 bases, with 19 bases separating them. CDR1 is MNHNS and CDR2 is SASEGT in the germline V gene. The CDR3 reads CASTNRGGFANEQFF. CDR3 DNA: TGTGCCAGCACCAATAGGGGGGGCTTCGCCAATGAGCAGTTCTTC.

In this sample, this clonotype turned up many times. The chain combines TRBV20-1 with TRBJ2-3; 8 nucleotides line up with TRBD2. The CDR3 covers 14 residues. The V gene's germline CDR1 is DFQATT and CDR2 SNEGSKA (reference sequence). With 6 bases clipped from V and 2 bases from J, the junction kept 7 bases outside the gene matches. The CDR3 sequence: CSAGRGASTDTQYF. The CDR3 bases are TGCAGTGCGGGGCGGGGGGCATCCACAGATACGCAGTATTTT.

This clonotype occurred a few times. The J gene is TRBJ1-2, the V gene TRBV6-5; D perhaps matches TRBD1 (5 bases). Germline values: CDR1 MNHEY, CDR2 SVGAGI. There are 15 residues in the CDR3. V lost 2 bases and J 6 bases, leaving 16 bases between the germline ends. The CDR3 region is CASSYLLRDEDGYTF. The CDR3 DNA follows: TGTGCCAGCAGTTACCTTTTACGGGACGAGGATGGCTACACCTTC.

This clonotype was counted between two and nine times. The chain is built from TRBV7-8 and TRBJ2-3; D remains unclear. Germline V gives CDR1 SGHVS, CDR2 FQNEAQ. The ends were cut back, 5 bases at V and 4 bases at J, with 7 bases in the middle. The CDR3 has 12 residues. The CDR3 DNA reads TGTGCCAGCAGCCACATTCCAGATACGCAGTATTTT. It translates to CASSHIPDTQYF.

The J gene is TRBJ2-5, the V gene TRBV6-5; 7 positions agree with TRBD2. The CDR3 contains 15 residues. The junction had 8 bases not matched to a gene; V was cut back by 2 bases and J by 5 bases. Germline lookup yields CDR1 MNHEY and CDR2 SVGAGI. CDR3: CASSYVAGEGETQYF. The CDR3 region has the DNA TGTGCCAGCAGTTACGTGGCGGGAGAAGGGGAGACCCAGTACTTC.

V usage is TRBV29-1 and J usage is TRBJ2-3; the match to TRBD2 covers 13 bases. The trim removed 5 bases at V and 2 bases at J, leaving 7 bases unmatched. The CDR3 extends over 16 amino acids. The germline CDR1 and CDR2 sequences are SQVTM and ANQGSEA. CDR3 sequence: CSVRGLAGVNTDTQYF. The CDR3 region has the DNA TGCAGCGTTCGTGGACTAGCGGGAGTTAACACAGATACGCAGTATTTT.

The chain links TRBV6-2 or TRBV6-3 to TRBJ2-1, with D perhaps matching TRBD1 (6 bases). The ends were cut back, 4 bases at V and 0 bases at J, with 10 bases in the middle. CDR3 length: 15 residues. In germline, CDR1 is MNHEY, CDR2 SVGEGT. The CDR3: CASSWDTYSYNEQFF. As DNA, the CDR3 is TGTGCCAGCAGTTGGGACACCTACTCCTACAATGAGCAGTTCTTC.

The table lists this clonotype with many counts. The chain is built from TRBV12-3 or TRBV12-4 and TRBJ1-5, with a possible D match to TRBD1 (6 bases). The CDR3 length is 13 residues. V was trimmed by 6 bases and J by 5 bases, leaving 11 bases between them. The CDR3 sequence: CASSQGGDQPQHF. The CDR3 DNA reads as TGTGCCAGCAGCCAAGGGGGTGATCAGCCCCAGCATTTT.

CDR3 sequence: CASSQSRVTGELFF. DNA of the CDR3: TGTGCCAGCAGCCAATCCAGGGTCACCGGGGAGCTGTTTTTT. V gene TRBV3-1 combines with J gene TRBJ2-2; TRBD1 is a possible D gene (5 bases). This CDR3 contains 14 residues. The germline V and J ends were trimmed by 2 bases and 4 bases, with 8 bases remaining between them. CDR1 is LGHDT, CDR2 YNNKEL, per germline (reference sequence).